The source of this T cell receptor beta chain is a study of cytomegalovirus exposure and HLA in healthy donors. The PCR contained 60 Vbeta and 13 Jbeta primers. The repertoire was sequenced with immunoSEQ multiplex PCR; TCRdb's copy has only in-frame clones and lacks some. This table has around 90,000 clones, roughly 60% appearing once. CDR3 length equals 16 residues. Germline values: CDR1 LGHNA, CDR2 YSLEER. Unmatched junction bases numbered 6, after V lost 1 base and J lost 4 bases. About this clone: Its specificity is not known.

The study, taken as a whole, reports: Through in vitro validation, a few CMV-associated chains were shown to be specific for CMV antigens. In a later analysis, TCR beta V- and J-gene trimming was associated with a missense DCLRE1C variant.

The sequence came from a human donor in good health. The sample consisted of PBMCs. The chain is built from TRBV4-3 and TRBJ1-3, with 8 bases matching TRBD1. CDR3 DNA: TGCGCCAGCAGCCAAGTCGCCGGGACAGGAGGAAACACCATATATTTT. Translating gives CASSQVAGTGGNTIYF.